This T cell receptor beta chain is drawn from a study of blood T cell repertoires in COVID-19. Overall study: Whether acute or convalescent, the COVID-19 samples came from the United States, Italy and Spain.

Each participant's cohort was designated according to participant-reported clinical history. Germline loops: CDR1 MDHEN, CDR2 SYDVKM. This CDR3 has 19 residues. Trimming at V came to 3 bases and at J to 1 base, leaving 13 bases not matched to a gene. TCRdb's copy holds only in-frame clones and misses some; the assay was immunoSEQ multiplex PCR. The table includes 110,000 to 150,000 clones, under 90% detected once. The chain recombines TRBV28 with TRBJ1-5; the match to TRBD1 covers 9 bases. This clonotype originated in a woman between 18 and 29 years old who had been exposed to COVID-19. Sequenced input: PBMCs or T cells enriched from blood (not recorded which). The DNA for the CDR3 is TGTGCCAGCAGTTTCACACGGACAGGGGCTCTGAGAAGCAATCAGCCCCAGCATTTT. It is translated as CASSFTRTGALRSNQPQHF.